Listed below are T cell receptor beta chains from one sample, sequenced in a study of spatial heterogeneity in lung cancer. TCRdb analysed the 5' RACE reads with MiXCR anew, one entry per CDR3 protein. The table records around 4,400 distinct CDR3 sequences, around 9% of them present only once. This sample comprised lung tumor tissue, obtained at surgery. The receptors here all came from a male donor with early-stage non-small cell lung cancer. CDR3s include the opening cysteine and the closing phenylalanine or tryptophan. The D gene is left open where the match is weak. For some rows the clone size is stated as once, few or many, or as a class when expanded; others skip it.

d_call | j_call | clone_size | v_call | cdr3_length | cdr3_aa | cdr3_nt
TRBD1 | TRBJ1-2 | medium-sized | TRBV5-1 | 15 | CASSLTGAANYGYTF | TGCGCCAGCAGCTTAACAGGGGCCGCTAACTATGGCTACACCTTC
NA | TRBJ2-1 | medium-sized | TRBV11-2 | 14 | CASSPAGPYNEQFF | TGTGCCAGCAGCCCGGCTGGCCCCTACAATGAGCAGTTCTTC
TRBD1 | TRBJ1-2 | NA | TRBV6-5 | 15 | CASSSGQVEGYGYTF | TGTGCCAGCAGTTCCGGACAGGTCGAAGGCTATGGCTACACCTTC
NA | TRBJ1-1 | medium-sized | TRBV30 | 12 | CAWMRGTTEAFF | TGTGCCTGGATGCGGGGTACCACTGAAGCTTTCTTT
NA | TRBJ2-3 | many | TRBV29-1 | 12 | CSVEASTDTQYF | TGCAGCGTTGAAGCTAGCACAGATACGCAGTATTTT
NA | TRBJ2-7 | medium-sized | TRBV7-2 | 13 | CASSSTIRQEQYF | TGTGCCAGCAGCTCGACCATAAGACAGGAGCAGTACTTC
NA | TRBJ2-5 | many | TRBV20-1 | 13 | CSANRALQETQYF | TGCAGTGCAAACAGGGCTCTTCAAGAGACCCAGTACTTC
TRBD1 | TRBJ2-1 | many | TRBV20-1 | 14 | CSATGTGGTNEQFF | TGCAGTGCTACCGGGACAGGGGGGACAAATGAGCAGTTCTTC
TRBD2 | TRBJ2-2 | medium-sized | TRBV6-6 | 13 | CASFPWGGGELFF | TGTGCCAGCTTCCCGTGGGGGGGCGGGGAGCTGTTTTTT
TRBD1 | TRBJ1-2 | many | TRBV27 | 13 | CASRGQVNYGYTF | TGTGCCAGCCGGGGACAGGTTAACTATGGCTACACCTTC
NA | TRBJ2-1 | large | TRBV28 | 15 | CASRVQGPSYNEQFF | TGTGCCAGCAGGGTACAGGGACCCTCCTACAATGAGCAGTTCTTC
NA | TRBJ1-1 | many | TRBV29-1 | 12 | CSGLTGNTEAFF | TGCAGCGGACTGACAGGGAACACTGAAGCTTTCTTT
NA | TRBJ2-1 | medium-sized | TRBV5-8 | 16 | CASSSRVASSYNEQFF | TGTGCCAGCAGCTCCCGGGTCGCTAGCTCCTACAATGAGCAGTTCTTC
TRBD1 | TRBJ2-4 | medium-sized | TRBV29-1 | 14 | CSVGWDRARDIQYF | TGCAGCGTTGGTTGGGACAGGGCGAGGGACATTCAGTACTTC
NA | TRBJ2-5 | medium-sized | TRBV7-2 | 13 | CASSPGRIETQYF | TGTGCCAGCAGCCCTGGTAGGATAGAGACCCAGTACTTC
NA | TRBJ1-6 | many | TRBV27 | 13 | CASSTGGWSPLHF | TGTGCCAGCAGTACCGGAGGTTGGTCACCCCTCCACTTT
TRBD1 | TRBJ1-1 | few | TRBV28 | 15 | CASSSPDRVDTEAFF | TGTGCCAGCAGTTCCCCGGACAGGGTTGACACTGAAGCTTTCTTT
NA | TRBJ1-6 | medium-sized | TRBV29-1 | 13 | CSAIVDYNSPLHF | TGCAGCGCGATAGTCGACTATAATTCACCCCTCCACTTT
NA | TRBJ1-2 | few | TRBV27 | 16 | CASSLYPSGVGYGYTF | TGTGCCAGCAGTTTATACCCTTCCGGGGTTGGCTATGGCTACACCTTC
TRBD2 | TRBJ2-5 | NA | TRBV7-9 | 15 | CASSFTSGGPETQYF | TGTGCCAGCAGCTTTACTAGCGGGGGGCCAGAGACCCAGTACTTC
NA | TRBJ2-7 | medium-sized | TRBV20-1 | 11 | CSARVLYEQYF | TGCAGTGCTAGAGTACTCTACGAGCAGTACTTC
TRBD2 | TRBJ2-5 | medium-sized | TRBV2 | 12 | CASTGGGETQYF | TGTGCCAGCACGGGCGGGGGAGAGACCCAGTACTTC
TRBD1 | TRBJ1-4 | NA | TRBV20-1 | 13 | CSATGTGGEKLFF | TGCAGTGCAACCGGGACAGGGGGCGAAAAACTGTTTTTT
NA | TRBJ1-1 | medium-sized | TRBV5-5 | 13 | CASRPGGGTEAFF | TGTGCCAGCAGGCCGGGTGGGGGTACTGAAGCTTTCTTT
TRBD2 | TRBJ2-7 | few | TRBV2 | 15 | CASSVAREYIYEQYF | TGTGCCAGCAGTGTAGCGCGGGAGTATATCTACGAGCAGTACTTC
NA | TRBJ2-2 | NA | TRBV19 | 15 | CASSGQGRITGELFF | TGTGCCAGTAGCGGTCAAGGGCGGATAACCGGGGAGCTGTTTTTT
NA | TRBJ2-5 | medium-sized | TRBV10-3 | 12 | CAIAQGLETQYF | TGTGCCATAGCCCAGGGGCTAGAGACCCAGTACTTC
NA | TRBJ2-7 | medium-sized | TRBV12-3/TRBV12-4 | 14 | CASSPGASHREQYF | TGTGCCAGCAGCCCGGGCGCTAGCCATAGGGAGCAGTACTTC